These 20 T cell receptor beta chains share one sample of origin, sequenced in a study of human T cells and chemical hapten exposure. TCRdb recomputed calls from the RACE reads with MiXCR, one row per CDR3 protein. This table has under 70,000 distinct CDR3 sequences, about 11% appearing once. The time point was: pre-sensitization, week 0. Treatment reported: therapeutic diphenylcyclopropenone sensitization with weekly scalp DPC. The starting material was whole blood, obtained in connection with sensitization to the hapten diphenylcyclopropenone (DPC). These TCRs come from a woman in her thirties or forties with alopecia areata. Some clones in this sample may be carry-over from other donors' samples.

This clonotype appeared many times. The DNA for the CDR3 is TGTGCCACCAGCAGCTTCCCGCGGCAGCTCACCAATCAGCCCCAGCATTTT. Its translation is CATSSFPRQLTNQPQHF. The chain recombines TRBV15 with TRBJ1-5; D ambiguous. The length of the CDR3 is 17 residues. Germline V gene lookup returns CDR1 LNHNV and CDR2 YYDKDF (reference sequence). Trimming stripped 3 bases from V and 3 bases from J, with 18 bases between.

This clonotype was detected ten times or more. This rearrangement joins TRBV7-8 to TRBJ2-1; 8 bases fit TRBD2. CDR3 length: 16 residues. V trimming: 6 bases; J trimming: 0 bases; junction bases outside the gene matches: 7. Germline V gene sequence: CDR1 SGHVS, CDR2 FQNEAQ. CDR3 in amino acids: CASRSLAGSSYNEQFF. CDR3 nucleotides: TGTGCCAGCAGATCCCTAGCGGGTAGCTCCTACAATGAGCAGTTCTTC.

This clonotype appeared a few times. CDR3 loop: CASSLKSPTSGDSNQPQHF. CDR3 bases: TGTGCCAGCAGCTTGAAAAGCCCGACCTCCGGGGATAGCAATCAGCCCCAGCATTTT. The genes are TRBV5-6 and TRBJ1-5; D call uncertain. The germline V and J ends were trimmed by 1 base and 0 bases, with 20 bases remaining between them. CDR1 is SGHDT and CDR2 is YYEEEE in the germline V gene. CDR3 length equals 19 residues.

V is TRBV30 and J is TRBJ2-3; D gene unclear. With 4 bases removed from V and 2 bases from J, the gap between germline ends came to 4 bases. The germline V gene has CDR1 GTSNPN and CDR2 SVGIG (reference sequence). The CDR3 contains 11 residues. The CDR3 DNA reads TGTGCCTGGACTAACACAGATACGCAGTATTTT. Its translation is CAWTNTDTQYF.

The CDR3, as DNA: TGTGCCAGCAGCCCGACGGACAGGGACCAAGAGACCCAGTACTTC. Its protein product is CASSPTDRDQETQYF. V gene TRBV13 combines with J gene TRBJ2-5; 8 nucleotides align to TRBD1. From germline, CDR1 is PRHDT and CDR2 FYEKMQ (reference sequence). The J segment lost 0 bases and the V segment lost 5 bases, leaving 5 bases of the junction unmatched. There are 15 residues in the CDR3.

V gene TRBV6-5 combines with J gene TRBJ1-2; TRBD1 matches 8 bases. With 4 bases clipped from V and 4 bases from J, the junction kept 8 bases outside the gene matches. CDR1 is MNHEY, CDR2 SVGAGI, per germline. There are 15 residues in the CDR3. The CDR3 bases are TGTGCCAGCAGTTCGGCAGGGGGACAGGCCTATGGCTACACCTTC. Protein: CASSSAGGQAYGYTF.

The genes are TRBV6-5 and TRBJ2-7; 12 nucleotides match TRBD1. CDR1 and CDR2 (germline): MNHEY, SVGAGI. This CDR3 contains 18 residues. Trimming at V came to 7 bases and at J to 3 bases, leaving 16 bases not matched to a gene. CDR3 protein: CASIPRGPGTGGYYEQYF. The CDR3 DNA sequence: TGTGCCAGCATTCCTAGAGGACCCGGGACAGGGGGCTACTACGAGCAGTACTTC.

This clonotype occurred a few times. The chain combines TRBV2 with TRBJ2-5; D remains ambiguous. V lost 6 bases to trimming and J lost 5 bases, with 10 bases between them. This CDR3 region has 12 residues. Germline V CDR1 and CDR2: SNHLY, FYNNEI. The chain's CDR3 is CASSNPGETQYF. The CDR3, as DNA: TGTGCCAGCAGCAACCCAGGCGAGACCCAGTACTTC.

The chain employs TRBV20-1 and TRBJ2-2; tentatively, D is TRBD1 (6 bases). Germline V gene sequence: CDR1 DFQATT, CDR2 SNEGSKA (reference sequence). Between the trimmed V and J ends, which lost 2 bases and 4 bases, there was a span of 14 bases. This CDR3 is built from 15 residues. The CDR3 DNA follows: TGCAGTGCTAGAACAGGGTCCCCGGGCACCGGGGAGCTGTTTTTT. Its translation: CSARTGSPGTGELFF.

This clonotype was seen a handful of times. This chain joins TRBV3-1 and TRBJ1-5; D uncertain. This CDR3 has 12 amino acids. V lost 4 bases and J lost 7, with 8 bases in between. CDR1 is LGHDT and CDR2 is YNNKEL in the germline V gene (reference sequence). CDR3 in DNA: TGTGCCAGCAGCCCCGGCGAGCAGCCCCAGCATTTT. Translated, it gives CASSPGEQPQHF.

This clonotype was observed at least ten times. The chain's CDR3 is CASSLSWTVTNEKLFF. Here the CDR3 DNA reads TGTGCCAGCAGTTTATCCTGGACGGTAACTAATGAAAAACTGTTTTTT. The chain recombines TRBV27 with TRBJ1-4; D gene unclear. The V gene's germline CDR1 is MNHEY and CDR2 SMNVEV (reference sequence). Deletions cut 0 bases from V and 1 base from J, with 9 bases between. The CDR3 runs 16 residues.

This clonotype has a single count. This may come from a read error, since a much larger clone is one base off. The chain has TRBV20-1 and TRBJ1-1, with D tentatively TRBD1 (5 bases). The CDR3 is 14 amino acids. The germline V gene encodes CDR1 DFQATT and CDR2 SNEGSKA (reference sequence). The CDR3 reads CGASPGALNTEAFF. CDR3 DNA sequence: TGCGGTGCTAGCCCCGGGGCGTTGAACACTGAAGCTTTCTTT.

The rearrangement joins TRBV7-2 to TRBJ1-3, with D hard to call. Germline V gene data show CDR1 as SGHTA and CDR2 as FQGNSA. Trimming cost V 5 bases and J 0 bases, with 11 bases left between them. The length of the CDR3 is 15 residues. The CDR3 region has the DNA TGTGCCAGCAGCGAAAGGACTTTCTCTGGAAACACCATATATTTT. It encodes CASSERTFSGNTIYF.

The sample holds many counts of this clonotype. The chain couples TRBV12-3 or TRBV12-4 to TRBJ1-2; 7 bases align to TRBD1. The CDR3 covers 13 residues. V was pared by 5 bases and J by 7 bases, with 7 bases of the junction left unmatched. The CDR3 region is CASSAPGQPGYTF. The CDR3 DNA reads TGTGCCAGCAGTGCCCCGGGACAGCCTGGCTACACCTTC.

This clonotype was seen a handful of times. The DNA of the CDR3 is TGCAGCGTTGCGGGACAGGGCTCGGGGGCCAACGTCCTGACTTTC. It yields the protein CSVAGQGSGANVLTF. The rearrangement links TRBV29-1 to TRBJ2-6; 9 positions match TRBD1. This CDR3 is built from 15 residues. With 4 bases clipped from V and 4 bases from J, the junction kept 5 bases outside the gene matches. CDR1 SQVTM and CDR2 ANQGSEA come from the germline V gene.

This clonotype was recorded at least ten times. The chain combines TRBV30 with TRBJ2-6; the match to TRBD1 covers 7 bases. V gave up 4 bases and J gave up 0 bases; unmatched junction bases: 15. The CDR3 covers 19 residues. Germline values: CDR1 GTSNPN, CDR2 SVGIG (reference sequence). The CDR3 loop reads CAWNEGAPPIASGANVLTF. The CDR3 DNA reads TGTGCCTGGAACGAGGGGGCCCCACCAATCGCCTCTGGGGCCAACGTCCTGACTTTC.

V is TRBV6-4 and J is TRBJ1-5, with a weak D call TRBD1 (5 bases). Trimming cost V 11 bases and J 9 bases, with 14 bases left between them. The CDR3 spans 11 residues. Germline V gene sequence: CDR1 MRHNA, CDR2 SNTAGT. CDR3 loop: CAAGPRLPQHF. CDR3 DNA sequence: TGTGCCGCGGGGCCCAGGTTGCCCCAGCATTTT.

The rearrangement uses TRBV29-1 and TRBJ1-2, with 7 positions matching TRBD1. The V and J ends lost 8 bases and 4 bases, in that order; junction bases with no gene match: 10. From germline, CDR1 is SQVTM and CDR2 ANQGSEA. The CDR3 totals 13 residues. The CDR3 DNA follows: TGCAGCCCGACGACAGGGAGGTTCTATGGCTACACCTTC. Its translation: CSPTTGRFYGYTF.

This clonotype was recorded at least ten times. This rearrangement joins TRBV28 to TRBJ1-4; 9 positions match TRBD1. This CDR3 has 16 residues. Trimming cost V 6 bases and J 2 bases; bases outside gene matches: 7. CDR1 and CDR2 (germline): MDHEN, SYDVKM. The CDR3 DNA follows: TGTGCCAGCAGCGAGTACAGGGGGCAGACTAATGAAAAACTGTTTTTT. Its protein product is CASSEYRGQTNEKLFF.

This clonotype was observed a few times. The CDR3 coding sequence is TGTGCCAGCAGCCCTAGCGGGGGGGCCACTGAGCAGTTCTTC. This translates into CASSPSGGATEQFF. The V and J genes are TRBV7-3 and TRBJ2-1; 12 nucleotides agree with TRBD2. The CDR3 extends over 14 amino acids. Germline lookup yields CDR1 SGHTA and CDR2 FQGTGA. V lost 5 bases to trimming and J lost 9 bases; unmatched junction nucleotides: 5.